This T cell receptor (beta chain) came from a study of blood T cell repertoires in COVID-19. The overall study: Sites in the United States, Italy and Spain provided acute and convalescent COVID-19 samples. Sample material is recorded as cDNA or gDNA derived from T cells, B-cell-depleted T cells, or PBMCs.

In the original processing: Cell counts per sample came from amplifying reference gene primers. Clones were read by immunoSEQ multiplex PCR, and TCRdb kept only the in-frame ones, dropping some. D and trimming come from the DNA, and the V and J calls and clone size come from that table. The data hold 150,000 to 180,000 clones, with around three quarters observed a single time. Germline V gene data show CDR1 as MNHEY and CDR2 as SMNVEV (reference sequence). The CDR3 contains 15 residues. V was clipped by 2 bases and J by 2 bases; unmatched bases: 5. The sample consisted of peripheral blood. The sequence came from a man older than 75 with acute or convalescent COVID-19. V gene TRBV27 combines with J gene TRBJ1-1; 7 nucleotides line up with TRBD1. Here the CDR3 reads CASSLGGGGNTEAFF. DNA for the CDR3: TGTGCCAGCAGTTTAGGAGGGGGCGGAAACACTGAAGCTTTCTTT.